This T cell receptor beta chain derives from a study of T cells in Graves' hyperthyroidism and ophthalmopathy. Amplification yielded TCR beta CDR3 regions, with RNA transcripts as the source. Primed by the HTBI set, a first-round RT-PCR was run on the TCR CDR3. TCRdb redid the calling of the multiplex PCR reads with MiXCR, one entry per CDR3 protein. The sample includes over 250,000 distinct CDR3 sequences, about 13% of them seen just once. This clonotype was seen many times. Looked up from germline, CDR1 is MDHEN and CDR2 is SYDVKM. Trimming took 2 bases from V and 5 from J; bases not matched to a gene: 11. The CDR3 is 16 residues long.

The rearrangement joins TRBV28 to TRBJ2-5; 7 bases line up with TRBD1. The sample was blood. The receptor was isolated from a middle-aged woman with Graves' ophthalmopathy. CDR3 sequence reads: CASSLSGQVKGETQYF. DNA of the CDR3: TGTGCCAGCAGTTTAAGTGGACAGGTCAAAGGGGAGACCCAGTACTTC.